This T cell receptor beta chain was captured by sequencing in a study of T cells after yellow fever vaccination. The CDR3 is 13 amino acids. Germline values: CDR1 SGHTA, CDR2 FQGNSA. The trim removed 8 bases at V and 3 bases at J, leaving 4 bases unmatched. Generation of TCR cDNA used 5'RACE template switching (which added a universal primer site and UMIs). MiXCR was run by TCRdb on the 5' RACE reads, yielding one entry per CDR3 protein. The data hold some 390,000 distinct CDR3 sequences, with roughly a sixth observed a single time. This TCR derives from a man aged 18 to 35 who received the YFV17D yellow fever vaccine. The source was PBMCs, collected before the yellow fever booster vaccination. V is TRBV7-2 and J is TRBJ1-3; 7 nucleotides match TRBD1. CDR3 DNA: TGTGCCAGCTCAACAGGGGTTGGAAACACCATATATTTT. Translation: CASSTGVGNTIYF.